The next 20 T cell receptor beta chains were all read from a single sample in a study of T-cell reconstitution after alpha-beta-depleted transplantation in children. This sample's TCRbeta library carried unique molecular identifier barcodes. TCRdb reanalysed the PCR reads using MiXCR and keeps one entry per CDR3 protein. Among fewer than 550,000 distinct CDR3 sequences listed, approximately 10% were seen once. Sequencing was performed on PBMCs, mostly from graft donor cells, taken 180 days after TCRalphabeta/CD19-depleted stem cell transplant. The receptors come from a female patient aged 2-10 years who had a stem cell transplant for aplastic anemia, so the T cells may come from the graft donor.

The J gene is TRBJ1-2, the V gene TRBV7-2, with 7 bases fitting TRBD1. Germline CDR1 SGHTA, CDR2 FQGNSA. V lost 5 bases to trimming and J lost 8 bases; unmatched junction nucleotides: 11. CDR3 length: 14 amino acids. CDR3 in amino acids: CASSPQGGQGGYTF. In nucleotides, the CDR3 is TGTGCCAGCAGCCCCCAGGGGGGGCAGGGGGGCTACACCTTC. The full variable domain, completed using reference TRBV7-2 and TRBJ1-2, is GAGVSQSPSNKVTEKGKDVELRCDPISGHTALYWYRQSLGQGLEFLIYFQGNSAPDKSGLPSDRFSAERTGGSVSTLTIQRTQQEDSAVYLCASSPQGGQGGYTFGSGTRLTVV.

This clonotype was found a few times. The chain couples TRBV20-1 to TRBJ2-5; 12 positions agree with TRBD2. From germline, CDR1 is DFQATT and CDR2 SNEGSKA (reference sequence). Trimming took 1 base from V and 5 from J; bases not matched to a gene: 5. This CDR3 region has 15 residues. CDR3 sequence (DNA): TGCAGTGCTAGAGCTAGCGGGAGGGCCGAGGAGACCCAGTACTTC. It yields the protein CSARASGRAEETQYF.

This clonotype was recorded a few times. The rearrangement joins TRBV7-2 to TRBJ1-1; TRBD1 aligns across 8 bases. Germline V gene sequence: CDR1 SGHTA, CDR2 FQGNSA. J gave up 3 bases and V 5 bases, and 14 bases lay outside the gene matches. The CDR3 runs 17 residues. The DNA for the CDR3 is TGTGCCAGCAGCCTTACGCAAGACAGGGGATATTACACTGAAGCTTTCTTT. Its translation: CASSLTQDRGYYTEAFF.

This clonotype has more than one count but fewer than ten. The chain uses TRBV5-1 and TRBJ2-1; weak D call: TRBD1 (6 bases). This CDR3 contains 14 residues. Trimming shortened V by 0 bases and J by 8 bases, and 12 bases separated the two germline ends. Germline loops: CDR1 SGHRS, CDR2 YFSETQ. CDR3 bases: TGCGCCAGCAGCTTGGAACAGGGTAACTATGAGCAGTTCTTC. Amino acids: CASSLEQGNYEQFF. The full variable domain, with the rest looked up from reference TRBV5-1 and TRBJ2-1, is KAGVTQTPRYLIKTRGQQVTLSCSPISGHRSVSWYQQTPGQGLQFLFEYFSETQRNKGNFPGRFSGRQFSNSRSEMNVSTLELGDSALYLCASSLEQGNYEQFFGPGTRLTVL.

In its sample, this clonotype was seen a few times. The chain recombines TRBV9 with TRBJ1-1; a possible D gene is TRBD1 (6 bases). V was trimmed by 5 bases and J by 1 base, leaving 15 bases between them. Germline values: CDR1 SGDLS, CDR2 YYNGEE. The CDR3 length is 15 residues. The CDR3 DNA follows: TGTGCCAGCAGAGCAACAGGGTCCCAGAACACTGAAGCTTTCTTT. This encodes CASRATGSQNTEAFF.

This clonotype was found a few times. The rearrangement joins TRBV18 to TRBJ1-1, with TRBD1 matching 9 bases. Unmatched junction bases numbered 2, after V lost 3 bases and J lost 3 bases. CDR1 KGHSH and CDR2 LQKENI come from the germline V gene. The CDR3 is 14 amino acids. CDR3 protein: CASSPDRGDTEAFF. The CDR3 coding sequence is TGTGCCAGCTCACCGGACAGGGGTGACACTGAAGCTTTCTTT.

This clonotype was observed a handful of times. The chain links TRBV9 to TRBJ2-7, with TRBD2 matching 13 bases. J gave up 0 bases and V 3 bases, and 3 bases lay outside the gene matches. CDR1 is SGDLS and CDR2 is YYNGEE in the germline V gene. The CDR3 has 16 amino acids. CDR3 nucleotide sequence: TGTGCCAGCAGCGAGGGACTAGCGGGACCCTCCTACGAGCAGTACTTC. It codes for CASSEGLAGPSYEQYF.

The chain couples TRBV4-1 to TRBJ1-2, with unresolved D. This CDR3 is 13 amino acids long. Trimming removed 1 base at V and 4 bases at J, with 7 bases between. The V gene's germline CDR1 is MGHRA and CDR2 YSYEKL. The CDR3 nucleotides read TGCGCCAGCAGCCAAGCCGTCTTCTATGGCTACACCTTC. Translated: CASSQAVFYGYTF.

This clonotype was detected a few times. The V gene is TRBV7-2, the J gene TRBJ1-1; 7 bases are shared with TRBD1. Germline V CDR1 and CDR2: SGHTA, FQGNSA. Germline trimming cut 2 bases from V and 7 bases from J; bases unmatched to any gene: 7. There are 14 residues in the CDR3. CDR3: CASSLLTGAIEAFF. CDR3 bases: TGTGCCAGCAGCTTACTCACAGGGGCCATTGAAGCTTTCTTT.

This rearrangement joins TRBV6-1 to TRBJ2-1; D might be TRBD2 (6 bases). Between the trimmed V and J ends, which lost 6 bases and 4 bases, there was a span of 16 bases. Germline CDR1 is MNHNS and CDR2 is SASEGT. The CDR3 is made up of 15 amino acids. CDR3 in DNA: TGTGCCAGCAGAGATCAGGGACTTCGGTACAATGAGCAGTTCTTC. Translated, it gives CASRDQGLRYNEQFF.

This clonotype was observed many times. The rearrangement joins TRBV28 to TRBJ1-6, with D maybe TRBD1 (5 bases). V was shortened by 2 bases and J by 7 bases, with 6 bases between the two germline ends. The length of the CDR3 is 13 residues. Germline assignment: CDR1 MDHEN and CDR2 SYDVKM. The chain's CDR3 is CASSLGTNSPLHF. CDR3 nucleotide sequence: TGTGCCAGCAGTTTAGGGACCAATTCACCCCTCCACTTT.

This clonotype was detected only a few times. The chain has TRBV4-3 and TRBJ2-7, with 11 bases fitting TRBD1. Looked up from germline, CDR1 is LGHNA and CDR2 is YSLEER. The CDR3 totals 14 residues. V gave up 4 bases and J gave up 5 bases; unmatched junction bases: 4. As DNA, the CDR3 is TGCGCCAGCAGCCGGGACAGGGGGATGGACGAGCAGTACTTC. Translated, it gives CASSRDRGMDEQYF.

This sequence joins TRBV27 and TRBJ2-1; D possibly corresponds to TRBD2 (7 bases). The CDR3 has 16 amino acids. V was shortened by 5 bases and J by 2 bases, with 16 bases between the two germline ends. Germline loops: CDR1 MNHEY, CDR2 SMNVEV (reference sequence). The CDR3 sequence: CASSPLGGGAYNEQFF. CDR3 sequence (DNA): TGTGCCAGCAGTCCCCTCGGCGGGGGCGCCTACAATGAGCAGTTCTTC.

This chain connects TRBV2 to TRBJ2-1; TRBD2 aligns across 8 bases. CDR3 size: 17 residues. CDR1 SNHLY and CDR2 FYNNEI come from the germline V gene. The V and J ends lost 0 bases and 2 bases, in that order; junction bases with no gene match: 6. The CDR3 sequence is CASSEAPLAGPYNEQFF. CDR3 sequence (DNA): TGTGCCAGCAGTGAAGCCCCGCTAGCGGGCCCCTACAATGAGCAGTTCTTC.

The chain carries TRBV12-3 or TRBV12-4 and TRBJ1-4; D is unresolved. CDR3 size: 14 residues. V was trimmed by 5 bases and J by 6 bases, leaving 13 bases between them. The CDR3: CASSKIPGHEKLFF. The CDR3 nucleotides are TGTGCCAGCAGTAAGATCCCCGGGCATGAAAAACTGTTTTTT.

The chain has TRBV12-3 or TRBV12-4 and TRBJ2-2; 7 positions agree with TRBD1. The CDR3 has 15 residues. V lost 4 bases to trimming and J lost 1 base; unmatched junction nucleotides: 3. The CDR3 DNA reads as TGTGCCAGCAGTTACAGGGGAGTGAACACCGGGGAGCTGTTTTTT. Its protein product is CASSYRGVNTGELFF.

V gene TRBV12-3 or TRBV12-4 combines with J gene TRBJ1-5; D ambiguous. Trimming shortened V by 2 bases and J by 3 bases, and 11 bases separated the two germline ends. There are 15 residues in the CDR3. The CDR3 spells CASSLSGTFNQPQHF. The DNA of the CDR3 is TGTGCCAGCAGTTTAAGTGGAACGTTCAATCAGCCCCAGCATTTT.

This clonotype was counted a single time. V gene TRBV7-9 combines with J gene TRBJ1-4; D not certain. The length of the CDR3 is 16 residues. Germline V gene sequence: CDR1 SEHNR, CDR2 FQNEAQ (reference sequence). V lost 5 bases and J 5 bases, leaving 18 bases between the germline ends. The CDR3, as DNA: TGTGCCAGCAGCCCCCCATGGTGGACCCAGAATGAAAAACTGTTTTTT. Translation: CASSPPWWTQNEKLFF.

This clonotype was observed a handful of times. The V call is TRBV2, the J call TRBJ2-7; weak D call: TRBD1 (7 bases). The CDR3 has 15 amino acids. CDR1 and CDR2 from the germline V gene are SNHLY and FYNNEI. V lost 5 bases and J 2 bases, leaving 16 bases between the germline ends. The CDR3: CASSCGTEPPYEQYF. The CDR3 coding sequence is TGTGCCAGCAGTTGCGGGACAGAGCCTCCCTACGAGCAGTACTTC.

V gene TRBV7-2 combines with J gene TRBJ1-2; TRBD1 matches at 7 bases. There are 15 residues in the CDR3. V lost 5 bases and J lost 7; bases outside the gene matches: 13. Germline lookup yields CDR1 SGHTA and CDR2 FQGNSA. CDR3 amino acids: CASSKDRPISLGYTF. In nucleotides, the CDR3 is TGTGCCAGCAGCAAGGACAGGCCGATAAGTCTTGGCTACACCTTC. Drawing the rest from reference TRBV7-2 and TRBJ1-2, the complete variable domain is GAGVSQSPSNKVTEKGKDVELRCDPISGHTALYWYRQSLGQGLEFLIYFQGNSAPDKSGLPSDRFSAERTGGSVSTLTIQRTQQEDSAVYLCASSKDRPISLGYTFGSGTRLTVV.